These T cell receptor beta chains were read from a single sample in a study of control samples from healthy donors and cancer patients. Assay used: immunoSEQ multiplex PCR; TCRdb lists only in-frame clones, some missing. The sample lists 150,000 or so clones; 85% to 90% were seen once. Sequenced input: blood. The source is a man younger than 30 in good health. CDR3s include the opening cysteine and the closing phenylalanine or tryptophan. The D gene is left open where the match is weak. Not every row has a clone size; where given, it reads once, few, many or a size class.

CDR3 DNA: TGTGCCAGTAGACCTAGGACAGGCTACGAGCAGTACTTC; CDR3 protein: CASRPRTGYEQYF; D gene: TRBD1; V gene: TRBV19; clone size: -; J gene: TRBJ2-7
CDR3 DNA: TGTGCCAGCAGTTTATCGGCGGTAAACACTGAAGCTTTCTTT; CDR3 protein: CASSLSAVNTEAFF; D gene: -; V gene: TRBV27; clone size: medium-sized; J gene: TRBJ1-1
CDR3 DNA: TGTGCCAGCAGCTTATTAGCGGGGGGGAGCACAGATACGCAGTATTTT; CDR3 protein: CASSLLAGGSTDTQYF; D gene: TRBD2; V gene: TRBV7-6; clone size: -; J gene: TRBJ2-3
CDR3 DNA: TGTGCCAGCAGCCAAGAAAGCACAGATACGCAGTATTTT; CDR3 protein: CASSQESTDTQYF; D gene: -; V gene: TRBV14; clone size: -; J gene: TRBJ2-3
CDR3 DNA: TGTGCCAGCAGTCCCCTGGGATATGGCTACACCTTC; CDR3 protein: CASSPLGYGYTF; D gene: -; V gene: TRBV6-5; clone size: -; J gene: TRBJ1-2
CDR3 DNA: TGTGCCAGCAGTCAACATCCGGGACTAACCGATACGCAGTATTTT; CDR3 protein: CASSQHPGLTDTQYF; D gene: TRBD2; V gene: TRBV6-2/TRBV6-3; clone size: -; J gene: TRBJ2-3
CDR3 DNA: TGTGCCATCAGTGATTTGACCGCCTATGGCTACACCTTC; CDR3 protein: CAISDLTAYGYTF; D gene: -; V gene: TRBV10-3; clone size: -; J gene: TRBJ1-2
CDR3 DNA: TGTGCCAGCAGCTCTAGAGGACTAGCGGGCCAAGAGACCCAGTACTTC; CDR3 protein: CASSSRGLAGQETQYF; D gene: TRBD2; V gene: TRBV9; clone size: -; J gene: TRBJ2-5
CDR3 DNA: TGTGCCAGCAGCCCACCACCGCGGGGGGGCGAAAGAGGCACAGATACGCAGTATTTT; CDR3 protein: CASSPPPRGGERGTDTQYF; D gene: TRBD2; V gene: TRBV3-1/TRBV3-2; clone size: -; J gene: TRBJ2-3
CDR3 DNA: TGTGCCAGCAGTCAAAGGGCGGCGGGTACTAGCGGCATCACAGATACGCAGTATTTT; CDR3 protein: CASSQRAAGTSGITDTQYF; D gene: TRBD2; V gene: TRBV2; clone size: -; J gene: TRBJ2-3
CDR3 DNA: TGTGCCAGCAGCTATACATCGAACACCGGGGAGCTGTTTTTT; CDR3 protein: CASSYTSNTGELFF; D gene: -; V gene: TRBV7-8; clone size: -; J gene: TRBJ2-2
CDR3 DNA: TGCGCCAGCAGCCAACCGGGACAGACCACAGATACGCAGTATTTT; CDR3 protein: CASSQPGQTTDTQYF; D gene: TRBD1; V gene: TRBV5-1; clone size: -; J gene: TRBJ2-3
CDR3 DNA: TGTGCCAGCAGTTTATCTCTACCCCGGGAGCAGTACTTC; CDR3 protein: CASSLSLPREQYF; D gene: -; V gene: TRBV12-3/TRBV12-4; clone size: once; J gene: TRBJ2-7
CDR3 DNA: TGTGCCAGCAGCCTCACCGGGACAGGGAAAGGCCAGGAGTATTTT; CDR3 protein: CASSLTGTGKGQEYF; D gene: TRBD1; V gene: TRBV5-4; clone size: -; J gene: TRBJ2-3
CDR3 DNA: TGTGCCAGCAGCTTCAGGACGTTTTCCACAGATACGCAGTATTTT; CDR3 protein: CASSFRTFSTDTQYF; D gene: -; V gene: TRBV5-4; clone size: once; J gene: TRBJ2-3
CDR3 DNA: TGTGCCAGCTCACGGGAGAACGGACCCGATGAGCAGTTCTTC; CDR3 protein: CASSRENGPDEQFF; D gene: -; V gene: TRBV18; clone size: -; J gene: TRBJ2-1
CDR3 DNA: TGTGCCAGCAGCTTCAGGAACACCGGGGAGCTGTTTTTT; CDR3 protein: CASSFRNTGELFF; D gene: -; V gene: TRBV7-2; clone size: once; J gene: TRBJ2-2
CDR3 DNA: TGTGCCAGCAGAGCGGGACAGGGGGTCACTGAAGCTTTCTTT; CDR3 protein: CASRAGQGVTEAFF; D gene: TRBD1; V gene: TRBV6-5; clone size: -; J gene: TRBJ1-1
CDR3 DNA: TGTGCCAGCAGCTTGCCGGGGACAGCAACTAATGAAAAACTGTTTTTT; CDR3 protein: CASSLPGTATNEKLFF; D gene: TRBD1; V gene: TRBV7-8; clone size: -; J gene: TRBJ1-4
CDR3 DNA: TGTGCCAGCAGCTCTCAAGAGGACAGGAACCCCTACGAGCAGTACTTC; CDR3 protein: CASSSQEDRNPYEQYF; D gene: TRBD1; V gene: TRBV7-2; clone size: -; J gene: TRBJ2-7
CDR3 DNA: TGCGCCAGCAGCCAAGAGCGTCGTACCCTAGATACGCAGTATTTT; CDR3 protein: CASSQERRTLDTQYF; D gene: -; V gene: TRBV4-1; clone size: -; J gene: TRBJ2-3
CDR3 DNA: TGTGCCAGCAGTTTCCGGAGCTCCTACGAGCAGTACTTC; CDR3 protein: CASSFRSSYEQYF; D gene: -; V gene: TRBV27; clone size: -; J gene: TRBJ2-7
CDR3 DNA: TGTGCCAGTACCATGGGGGGGGTAGGCCAGCCCCAGCATTTT; CDR3 protein: CASTMGGVGQPQHF; D gene: -; V gene: TRBV19; clone size: -; J gene: TRBJ1-5
CDR3 DNA: TGTGCCAGCAGCCAAGAGGCGACAGAGGGCAATCAGCCCCAGCATTTT; CDR3 protein: CASSQEATEGNQPQHF; D gene: -; V gene: TRBV4-2; clone size: few; J gene: TRBJ1-5
CDR3 DNA: TGCGCCAGCAGCCAAGGGACTAGCGGGGGGGCCTCAGATACGCAGTATTTT; CDR3 protein: CASSQGTSGGASDTQYF; D gene: TRBD2; V gene: TRBV4-1; clone size: -; J gene: TRBJ2-3
CDR3 DNA: TGTGCCACCAGCAGAGTCCCAGGGAGAGGCTACACCTTC; CDR3 protein: CATSRVPGRGYTF; D gene: -; V gene: TRBV15; clone size: once; J gene: TRBJ1-2
CDR3 DNA: TGTGCCAGCAGCTCTCAGGCCCTGATGGGGAATCAGCCCCAGCATTTT; CDR3 protein: CASSSQALMGNQPQHF; D gene: -; V gene: TRBV5-6; clone size: -; J gene: TRBJ1-5
CDR3 DNA: TGTGCCAGCAGCTTACGAGGGGTGGATGAGCAGTTCTTC; CDR3 protein: CASSLRGVDEQFF; D gene: -; V gene: TRBV7-9; clone size: -; J gene: TRBJ2-1
CDR3 DNA: TGTGCCAGCAGTTACTCCCCGGGGGGTAATGAAAAACTGTTTTTT; CDR3 protein: CASSYSPGGNEKLFF; D gene: -; V gene: TRBV6-5; clone size: -; J gene: TRBJ1-4
CDR3 DNA: TGTGCCAGTAGTATAGATCGAGGGGCGGCCCAGCATTTT; CDR3 protein: CASSIDRGAAQHF; D gene: -; V gene: TRBV19; clone size: -; J gene: TRBJ1-5
CDR3 DNA: TGTGCCAGCAGTGCCTACAGGGCCGATAATTCACCCCTCCACTTT; CDR3 protein: CASSAYRADNSPLHF; D gene: -; V gene: TRBV2; clone size: -; J gene: TRBJ1-6
CDR3 DNA: TGTGCCTGGAGCTCAGAGAGAGCCTACGAGCAGTACTTC; CDR3 protein: CAWSSERAYEQYF; D gene: -; V gene: TRBV30; clone size: -; J gene: TRBJ2-7
CDR3 DNA: TGTGCCAGCACCAAGAAGGGGGCCCCGTATGACGAGCAGTACTTC; CDR3 protein: CASTKKGAPYDEQYF; D gene: TRBD1; V gene: TRBV7-9; clone size: -; J gene: TRBJ2-7
CDR3 DNA: TGTGCCAGCAGCCTGAGTGCGGGGGAGATAAACACCGGGGAGCTGTTTTTT; CDR3 protein: CASSLSAGEINTGELFF; D gene: TRBD2; V gene: TRBV3-1/TRBV3-2; clone size: -; J gene: TRBJ2-2
CDR3 DNA: TGTGCCAGCAGCCCCGTGGACAGGGGCTCCTACGAGCAGTACTTC; CDR3 protein: CASSPVDRGSYEQYF; D gene: TRBD1; V gene: TRBV11-1; clone size: -; J gene: TRBJ2-7
CDR3 DNA: TGTGCCAGCAGCCCCACCGGGTTTAATCAGCCCCAGCATTTT; CDR3 protein: CASSPTGFNQPQHF; D gene: -; V gene: TRBV7-9; clone size: -; J gene: TRBJ1-5
CDR3 DNA: TGTGCCAGCAGCCAAATTGGGACCTACGAGCAGTACTTC; CDR3 protein: CASSQIGTYEQYF; D gene: -; V gene: TRBV16; clone size: -; J gene: TRBJ2-7